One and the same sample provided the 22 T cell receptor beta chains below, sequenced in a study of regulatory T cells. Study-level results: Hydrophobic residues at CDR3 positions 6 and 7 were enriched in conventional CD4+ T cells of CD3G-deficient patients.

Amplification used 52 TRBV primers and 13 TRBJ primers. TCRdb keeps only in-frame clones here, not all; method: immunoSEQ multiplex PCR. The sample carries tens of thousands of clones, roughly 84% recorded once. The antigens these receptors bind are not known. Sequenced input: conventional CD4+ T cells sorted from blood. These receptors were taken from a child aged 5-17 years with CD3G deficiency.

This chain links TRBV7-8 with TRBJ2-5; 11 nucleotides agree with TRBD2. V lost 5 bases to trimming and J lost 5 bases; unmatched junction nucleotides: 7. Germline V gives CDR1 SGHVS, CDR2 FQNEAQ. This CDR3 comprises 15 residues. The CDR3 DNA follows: TGTGCCAGCAGCGCACTAGCGGGAGCCGGTGAGACCCAGTACTTC. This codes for CASSALAGAGETQYF. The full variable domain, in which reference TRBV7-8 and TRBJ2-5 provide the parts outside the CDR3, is GAGVSQSPRYKVAKRGQDVALRCDPISGHVSLFWYQQALGQGPEFLTYFQNEAQLDKSGLPSDRFFAERPEGSVSTLKIQRTQQEDSAVYLCASSALAGAGETQYFGPGTRLLVL.

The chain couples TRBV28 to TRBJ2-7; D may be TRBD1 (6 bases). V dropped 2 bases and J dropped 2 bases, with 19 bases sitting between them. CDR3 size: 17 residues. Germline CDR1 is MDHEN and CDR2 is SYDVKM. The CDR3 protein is CASSLGGMGRSPYEQYF. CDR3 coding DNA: TGTGCCAGCAGTTTAGGGGGCATGGGACGCAGCCCCTACGAGCAGTACTTC.

Written as DNA, the CDR3 is TGTGCCGCCAACCGTTGGGGCACTGAAGCTTTCTTT. As protein: CAANRWGTEAFF. The chain joins TRBV28 to TRBJ1-1; no reliable D call. Between the trimmed V and J ends, which lost 11 bases and 4 bases, there was a span of 14 bases. The CDR3 is 12 residues long. Per the germline V gene, CDR1 is MDHEN and CDR2 is SYDVKM.

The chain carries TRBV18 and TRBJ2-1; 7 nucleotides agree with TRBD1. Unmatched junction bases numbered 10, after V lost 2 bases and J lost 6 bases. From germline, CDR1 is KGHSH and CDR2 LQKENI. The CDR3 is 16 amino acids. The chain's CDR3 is CASSPGDRRGPNEQFF. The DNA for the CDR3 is TGTGCCAGCTCACCAGGGGACAGACGGGGCCCCAATGAGCAGTTCTTC.

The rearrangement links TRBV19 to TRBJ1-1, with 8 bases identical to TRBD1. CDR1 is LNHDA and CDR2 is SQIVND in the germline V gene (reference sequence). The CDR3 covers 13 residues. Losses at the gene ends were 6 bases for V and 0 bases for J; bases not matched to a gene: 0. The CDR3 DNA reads TGTGCCAGTAGGGACAGGGTGAACACTGAAGCTTTCTTT. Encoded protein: CASRDRVNTEAFF.

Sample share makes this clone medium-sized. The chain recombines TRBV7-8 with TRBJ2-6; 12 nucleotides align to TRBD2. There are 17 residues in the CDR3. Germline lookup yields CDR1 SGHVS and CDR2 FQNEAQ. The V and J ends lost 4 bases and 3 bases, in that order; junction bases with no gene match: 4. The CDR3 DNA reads TGTGCCAGCAGCTCCCGACTAGCGGGAGTTGGGGCCAACGTCCTGACTTTC. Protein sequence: CASSSRLAGVGANVLTF. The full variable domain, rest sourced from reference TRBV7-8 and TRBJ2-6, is GAGVSQSPRYKVAKRGQDVALRCDPISGHVSLFWYQQALGQGPEFLTYFQNEAQLDKSGLPSDRFFAERPEGSVSTLKIQRTQQEDSAVYLCASSSRLAGVGANVLTFGAGSRLTVL.

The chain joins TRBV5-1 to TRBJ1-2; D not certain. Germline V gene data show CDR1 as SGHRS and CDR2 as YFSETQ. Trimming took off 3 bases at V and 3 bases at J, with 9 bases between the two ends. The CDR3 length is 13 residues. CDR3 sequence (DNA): TGCGCCAGCAGCTCGGGAGGTTACTATGGCTACACCTTC. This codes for CASSSGGYYGYTF.

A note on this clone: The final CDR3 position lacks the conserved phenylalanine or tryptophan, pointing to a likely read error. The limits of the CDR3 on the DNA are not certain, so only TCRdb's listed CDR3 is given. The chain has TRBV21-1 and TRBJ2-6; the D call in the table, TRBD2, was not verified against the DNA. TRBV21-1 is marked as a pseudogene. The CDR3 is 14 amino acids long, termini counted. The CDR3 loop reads CASSRNAGLAGAFV.

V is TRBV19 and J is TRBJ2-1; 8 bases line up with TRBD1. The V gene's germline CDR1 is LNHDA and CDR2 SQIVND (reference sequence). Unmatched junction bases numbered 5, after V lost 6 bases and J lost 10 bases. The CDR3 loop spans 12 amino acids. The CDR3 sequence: CASRNRGEEQFF. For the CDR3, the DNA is TGTGCCAGTAGGAACAGGGGGGAAGAGCAGTTCTTC.

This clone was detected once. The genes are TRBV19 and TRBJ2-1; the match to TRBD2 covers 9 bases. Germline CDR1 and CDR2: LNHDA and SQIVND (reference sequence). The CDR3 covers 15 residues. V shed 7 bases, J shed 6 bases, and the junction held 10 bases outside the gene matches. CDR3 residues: CASTTGGRAGNEQFF. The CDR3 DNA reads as TGTGCCAGTACCACCGGCGGGAGGGCTGGCAATGAGCAGTTCTTC.

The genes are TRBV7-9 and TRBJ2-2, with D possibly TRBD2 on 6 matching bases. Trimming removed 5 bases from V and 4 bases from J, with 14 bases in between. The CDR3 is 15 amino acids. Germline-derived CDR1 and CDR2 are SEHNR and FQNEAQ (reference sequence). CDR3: CASSPGTPLTGELFF. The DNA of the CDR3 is TGTGCCAGCAGCCCAGGGACTCCCCTCACCGGGGAGCTGTTTTTT.

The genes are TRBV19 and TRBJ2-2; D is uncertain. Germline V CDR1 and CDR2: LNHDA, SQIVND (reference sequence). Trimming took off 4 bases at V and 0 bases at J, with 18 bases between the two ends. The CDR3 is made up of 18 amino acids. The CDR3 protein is CASSSKGLRSTNTGELFF. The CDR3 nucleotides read TGTGCCAGTAGTAGTAAGGGCCTAAGATCCACGAACACCGGGGAGCTGTTTTTT.

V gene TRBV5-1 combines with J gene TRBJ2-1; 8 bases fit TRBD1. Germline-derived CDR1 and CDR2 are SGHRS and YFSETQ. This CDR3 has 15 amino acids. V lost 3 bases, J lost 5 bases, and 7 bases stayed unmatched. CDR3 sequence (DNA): TGCGCCAGCAGCTCTCGGACAGGGAGAGACAATGAGCAGTTCTTC. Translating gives CASSSRTGRDNEQFF.

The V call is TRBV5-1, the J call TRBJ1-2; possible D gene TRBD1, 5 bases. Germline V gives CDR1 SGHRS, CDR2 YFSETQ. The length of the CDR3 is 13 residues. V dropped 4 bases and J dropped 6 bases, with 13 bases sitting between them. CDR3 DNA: TGCGCCAGCAGCCGGGGCGGGGTCGATGGCTACACCTTC. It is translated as CASSRGGVDGYTF.

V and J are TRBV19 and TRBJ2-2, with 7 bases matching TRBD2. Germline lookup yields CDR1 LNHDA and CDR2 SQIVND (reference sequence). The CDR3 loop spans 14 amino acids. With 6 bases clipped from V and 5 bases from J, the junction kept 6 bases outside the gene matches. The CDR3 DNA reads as TGTGCCAGTAGAAAAGCGGGACTGACCGGGGAGCTGTTTTTT. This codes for CASRKAGLTGELFF. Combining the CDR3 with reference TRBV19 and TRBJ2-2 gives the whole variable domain DGGITQSPKYLFRKEGQNVTLSCEQNLNHDAMYWYRQDPGQGLRLIYYSQIVNDFQKGDIAEGYSVSREKKESFPLTVTSAQKNPTAFYLCASRKAGLTGELFFGEGSRLTVL.

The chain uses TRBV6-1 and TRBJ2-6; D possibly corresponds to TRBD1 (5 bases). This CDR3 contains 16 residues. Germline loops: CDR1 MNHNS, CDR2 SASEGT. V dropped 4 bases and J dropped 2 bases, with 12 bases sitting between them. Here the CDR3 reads CASSARDGAGANVLTF. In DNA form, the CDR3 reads TGTGCCAGCAGTGCCAGGGATGGGGCTGGGGCCAACGTCCTGACTTTC.

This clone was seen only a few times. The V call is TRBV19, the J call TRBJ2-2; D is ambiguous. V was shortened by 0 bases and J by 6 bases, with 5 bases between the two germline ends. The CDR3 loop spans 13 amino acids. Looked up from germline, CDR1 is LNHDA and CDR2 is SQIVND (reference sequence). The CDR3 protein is CASSIDGPGELFF. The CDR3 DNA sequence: TGTGCCAGTAGTATAGACGGTCCCGGGGAGCTGTTTTTT. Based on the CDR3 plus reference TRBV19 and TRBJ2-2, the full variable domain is DGGITQSPKYLFRKEGQNVTLSCEQNLNHDAMYWYRQDPGQGLRLIYYSQIVNDFQKGDIAEGYSVSREKKESFPLTVTSAQKNPTAFYLCASSIDGPGELFFGEGSRLTVL.

CDR3 bases: TGTGCCAGCAGCTTAGGTTCGGGGGGGCCCTACGAGCAGTACTTC. It specifies CASSLGSGGPYEQYF. The chain links TRBV7-2 to TRBJ2-5; TRBD2 matches 8 bases. The J call may be incorrect, as the DNA end agrees better with TRBJ2-7. The CDR3 is 15 residues long. Germline loops: CDR1 SGHTA, CDR2 FQGNSA.

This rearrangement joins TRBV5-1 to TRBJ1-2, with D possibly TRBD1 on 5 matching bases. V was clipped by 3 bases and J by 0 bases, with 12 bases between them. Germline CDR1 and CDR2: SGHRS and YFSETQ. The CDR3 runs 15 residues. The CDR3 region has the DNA TGCGCCAGCAGCTATGGGACCGATTCTAACTATGGCTACACCTTC. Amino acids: CASSYGTDSNYGYTF.

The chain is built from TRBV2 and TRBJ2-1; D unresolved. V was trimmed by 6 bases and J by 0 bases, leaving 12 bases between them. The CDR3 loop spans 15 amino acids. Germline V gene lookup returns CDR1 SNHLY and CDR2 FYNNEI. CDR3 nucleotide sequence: TGTGCCAGCAGCCTCGGGCCAGGCTCCTACAATGAGCAGTTCTTC. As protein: CASSLGPGSYNEQFF.

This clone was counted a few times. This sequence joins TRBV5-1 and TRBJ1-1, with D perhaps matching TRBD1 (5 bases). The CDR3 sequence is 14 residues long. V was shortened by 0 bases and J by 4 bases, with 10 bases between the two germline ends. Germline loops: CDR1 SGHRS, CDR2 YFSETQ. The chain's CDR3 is CASSLVGQGTEAFF. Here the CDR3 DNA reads TGCGCCAGCAGCTTGGTAGGGCAGGGCACTGAAGCTTTCTTT.

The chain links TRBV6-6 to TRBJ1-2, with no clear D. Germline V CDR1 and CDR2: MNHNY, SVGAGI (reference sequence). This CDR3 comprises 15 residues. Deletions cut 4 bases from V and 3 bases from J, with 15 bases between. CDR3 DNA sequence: TGTGCCAGCAGTTCCCCCGGGGAGGGTGACTATGGCTACACCTTC. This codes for CASSSPGEGDYGYTF.